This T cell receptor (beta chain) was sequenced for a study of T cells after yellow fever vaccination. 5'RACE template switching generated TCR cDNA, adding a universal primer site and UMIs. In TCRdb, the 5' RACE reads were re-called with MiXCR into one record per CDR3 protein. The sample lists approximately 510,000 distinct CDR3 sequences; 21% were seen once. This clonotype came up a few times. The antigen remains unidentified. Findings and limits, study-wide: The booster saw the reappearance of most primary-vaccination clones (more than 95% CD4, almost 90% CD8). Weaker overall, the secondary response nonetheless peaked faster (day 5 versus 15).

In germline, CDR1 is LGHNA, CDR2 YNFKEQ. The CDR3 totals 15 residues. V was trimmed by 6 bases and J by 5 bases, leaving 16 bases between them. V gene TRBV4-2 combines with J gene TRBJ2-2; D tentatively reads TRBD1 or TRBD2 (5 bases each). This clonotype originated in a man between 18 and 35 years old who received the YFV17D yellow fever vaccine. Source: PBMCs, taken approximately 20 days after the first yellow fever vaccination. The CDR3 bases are TGTGCCAGCAGAACCGGGACCGCGAGTACCGGGGAGCTGTTTTTT. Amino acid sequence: CASRTGTASTGELFF.